This TCR beta chain appears in the sequencing data of a study of post-analysis software for immune sequencing data (dated by TCRdb to between 2015 and 2016). In terms of the full investigation: Disease courses on record covered relapsing-remitting, secondary progressive and progressive-relapsing multiple sclerosis, though some patients had no subtype annotation. A subset of samples was prepared in parallel using single-end sample barcoding, then pooled and co-amplified after Illumina adapter ligation. The multiple sclerosis patient repertoires were compared with ten to eleven previously published healthy control repertoires from donors aged 6 to 25 years.

Only a few counts were recorded for this clonotype. Its antigen is unknown. No much larger clonotype is one base removed from it; base qualities were not supplied. Points the paper makes about the study in general: Normalized Chao1 diversity was significantly lower in multiple sclerosis patients than controls, suggesting substantial peripheral T-cell clonal expansion. Strong co-clustering of samples prepared in the same batch was shown by direct clustering with F measure, prompting a batch-effect correction. The multiple sclerosis patient group was slightly younger than the control group. Patients showed significantly higher frequencies than controls for about five TRBV segments, among them TRBV5-6, TRBV5-1 and TRBV20-1.

To prepare the library, PCR was applied. For sequencing, an Illumina HiSeq 2500 was employed. To reduce PCR and sequencing biases, unique molecular identifiers were built into the TCR beta cDNA libraries. Every 1 to 10 million input T cells yielded roughly 0.5 million cDNA molecules, meaning each molecule approximated one T cell. Patient libraries were prepared and sequenced with the same protocol used for the earlier healthy control dataset. Within a given batch, samples were prepared together, multiplexed and sequenced on the same HiSeq lane. As for the authors' bioinformatics: Raw barcoded reads were processed with MIGEC, and single-read molecular identifier groups were discarded before consensus assembly and CDR3 extraction. VDJtools was used for post-analysis of the clonotype tables, with diversity normalized by down-sampling every dataset to the smallest sample size. To correct batch-related cross-sample contamination, repertoire overlap clustering matched CDR3 amino acid sequences but not nucleotide sequences. TCRdb reworked the public reads: Q25 trimming with fastp, MiXCR clone assembly, productive beta chains retained. Rows are unified per CDR3 protein, each entry keeping the most common DNA and genes. V and J calls and clone size were set by TCRdb, not the authors. The sample yields hundreds of thousands of distinct CDR3 sequences; approximately 42% were counted once. 6.5% to 8% of the sample lies in the top ten.

To demonstrate the VDJtools post-analysis software, the study profiled TCR beta repertoires from the peripheral blood of about a dozen young patients with multiple sclerosis. The patients with multiple sclerosis were children and adolescents between roughly 6 and 17 years of age. The germline V gene (reference sequence) sets CDR1 to DFQATT and CDR2 to SNEGSKA. CDR3 length: 15 amino acids, cysteine to phenylalanine. Kept here is only the CDR3 DNA, which spans 45 bases and is read in frame from base 1. Between the V and J ends, shortened by 0 bases and 4 bases respectively, the junction contains 13 bases.

The sequenced material came from blood. The source of this sequence is a girl aged 2 to 9 with multiple sclerosis. The V gene is TRBV20-1 and the J gene is TRBJ2-1; no D gene call is confident. The nucleotides are TGCAGTGCTAGAGATGGAACGGGTGGATACAATGAGCAGTTCTTC. Its protein product is CSARDGTGGYNEQFF.